The 27 T cell receptor beta chains below were found in one sample sequenced in a study of T cell responses to AZD1222 COVID-19 vaccine. Assay used: immunoSEQ multiplex PCR; TCRdb lists only in-frame clones, some missing. This sample has roughly 270,000 clones, with 90% to 95% found just once. This sample comprised peripheral blood, obtained 28 days after the second AZD1222 dose. Receptors originate from an adult who received the AZD1222 COVID-19 vaccine.

This clone occurred once. J is TRBJ2-7 and V is TRBV9, with TRBD1 as a possible D gene (6 bases). CDR3 length equals 15 residues. Germline lookup yields CDR1 SGDLS and CDR2 YYNGEE. The V end lost 0 bases, the J end lost 4 bases, and 14 bases lay between the germline ends. CDR3 amino acids: CASSVGGTSSYEQYF. In DNA, the CDR3 is TGTGCCAGCAGCGTAGGTGGGACATCCTCGTACGAGCAGTACTTC.

This rearrangement joins TRBV2 to TRBJ1-5; D perhaps matches TRBD1 (5 bases). This CDR3 region has 14 residues. Germline lookup yields CDR1 SNHLY and CDR2 FYNNEI. Trimming cost V 6 bases and J 4 bases, with 13 bases left between them. The CDR3 here is CASSHWDGNQPQHF. The CDR3 DNA is TGTGCCAGCAGCCACTGGGACGGAAATCAGCCCCAGCATTTT.

J is TRBJ1-1 and V is TRBV7-9, with D tentatively TRBD1 (5 bases). CDR1 is SEHNR, CDR2 FQNEAQ, per germline (reference sequence). The CDR3 extends over 14 amino acids. Trimming took 5 bases from V and 0 from J, leaving 10 bases between them. The CDR3 here is CASSPGGVNTEAFF. CDR3 DNA sequence: TGTGCCAGCAGCCCGGGGGGGGTGAACACTGAAGCTTTCTTT.

The chain has TRBV4-1 and TRBJ1-2; D is perhaps TRBD1 (5 bases). This CDR3 region has 18 residues. Trimming shortened V by 0 bases and J by 7 bases, and 24 bases separated the two germline ends. The germline gives CDR1 MGHRA, CDR2 YSYEKL. The CDR3 loop reads CASSQDPNADLRAGGYTF. CDR3 in DNA: TGCGCCAGCAGCCAAGATCCCAACGCGGACCTCAGGGCCGGTGGCTACACCTTC.

The chain is built from TRBV7-3 and TRBJ2-7; tentatively, D is TRBD1 (5 bases). The V and J ends lost 5 bases and 5 bases respectively, with 13 bases between them. Germline CDR1 SGHTA, CDR2 FQGTGA. The CDR3 spans 13 residues. The CDR3 DNA sequence: TGTGCCAGCAGCCTCGGCAGGGTCGACGAGCAGTACTTC. Protein: CASSLGRVDEQYF.

This rearrangement joins TRBV5-1 to TRBJ2-1; weak D call: TRBD2 (5 bases). Germline values: CDR1 SGHRS, CDR2 YFSETQ. V was cut by 0 bases and J by 0 bases, with 10 bases left in between. The CDR3 covers 16 residues. The CDR3 sequence is CASSLVSASSYNEQFF. Written as DNA, the CDR3 is TGCGCCAGCAGCTTGGTTAGCGCCAGCTCCTACAATGAGCAGTTCTTC.

The chain links TRBV27 to TRBJ2-7; 9 bases line up with TRBD2. The CDR3 is 14 residues long. V was clipped by 0 bases and J by 4 bases; unmatched bases: 1. CDR1 and CDR2 from the germline V gene are MNHEY and SMNVEV (reference sequence). Written as DNA, the CDR3 is TGTGCCAGCAGTTTATCCGCGGGGGGGTACGAGCAGTACTTC. It translates to CASSLSAGGYEQYF.

V is TRBV6-5 and J is TRBJ2-2, with TRBD2 as a possible D gene (5 bases). The CDR3 sequence is 13 residues long. The V end lost 4 bases, the J end lost 4 bases, and 7 bases lay between the germline ends. Per germline, CDR1 MNHEY and CDR2 SVGAGI. In DNA form, the CDR3 reads TGTGCCAGCAGTTCCACTAGCACCGGGGAGCTGTTTTTT. This codes for CASSSTSTGELFF.

This chain uses TRBV24-1 with TRBJ2-1; a weak D match, TRBD2 (6 bases). Trimming took off 2 bases at V and 1 base at J, with 11 bases between the two ends. CDR1 is KGHDR and CDR2 is SFDVKD in the germline V gene. This CDR3 comprises 16 residues. The CDR3 is CATSDSRGRSYNEQFF. The DNA of the CDR3 is TGTGCCACCAGTGATTCTCGGGGGAGATCCTACAATGAGCAGTTCTTC.

This chain joins TRBV11-2 and TRBJ1-6; D gene ambiguous. V was shortened by 3 bases and J by 2 bases, with 8 bases between the two germline ends. The CDR3 length is 15 residues. Germline V CDR1 and CDR2: SGHAT, FQNNGV. The DNA of the CDR3 is TGTGCCAGCAGCTTTTCTGGGACCTATAATTCACCCCTCCACTTT. It is translated as CASSFSGTYNSPLHF.

This sequence joins TRBV9 and TRBJ2-5, with TRBD2 as a possible D gene (5 bases). This CDR3 spans 14 amino acids. Germline V gene lookup returns CDR1 SGDLS and CDR2 YYNGEE. The ends were cut back, 1 base at V and 4 bases at J, with 11 bases in the middle. This CDR3 is CASSVSGRGETQYF. CDR3 nucleotides: TGTGCCAGCAGCGTAAGTGGACGGGGAGAGACCCAGTACTTC.

V and J are TRBV28 and TRBJ1-2; no clear D. CDR1 MDHEN and CDR2 SYDVKM come from the germline V gene. Trimming left V 7 bases short and J 0 bases short, with 9 bases between. The CDR3 consists of 13 residues. This CDR3 reads CASMAAANYGYTF. In nucleotides, the CDR3 is TGTGCCAGCATGGCAGCGGCTAACTATGGCTACACCTTC.

This clone was detected only a few times. V usage is TRBV2 and J usage is TRBJ2-7; D may be TRBD1 (6 bases). V was trimmed by 3 bases and J by 4 bases, leaving 10 bases between them. CDR1 is SNHLY and CDR2 is FYNNEI in the germline V gene. The CDR3 consists of 13 residues. The CDR3 protein is CASSDDRSYEQYF. CDR3 in DNA: TGTGCCAGCAGTGATGACAGGTCGTACGAGCAGTACTTC.

This clone was observed once. This chain links TRBV4-3 with TRBJ2-7; TRBD2 aligns across 7 bases. Germline V gene lookup returns CDR1 LGHNA and CDR2 YSLEER. This CDR3 is 14 amino acids long. The junction had 5 bases not matched to a gene; V was cut back by 4 bases and J by 2 bases. The CDR3 DNA reads TGCGCCAGCAGCCGAAGGAGCGGGGCCTACGAGCAGTACTTC. Translation: CASSRRSGAYEQYF.

The chain joins TRBV9 to TRBJ1-1; TRBD1 might be the D (5 bases). Trimming removed 3 bases at V and 6 bases at J, with 12 bases between. This CDR3 spans 13 amino acids. Germline V gives CDR1 SGDLS, CDR2 YYNGEE. DNA of the CDR3: TGTGCCAGCAGCGCACCGGGGGGGGCTGAAGCTTTCTTT. This gives the protein CASSAPGGAEAFF.

This CDR3 is CASGVSETQYF. DNA for the CDR3: TGTGCCAGCGGAGTTTCGGAGACCCAGTACTTC. The J gene is TRBJ2-5, the V gene TRBV28, with D hard to call. The CDR3 is 11 residues long. Germline CDR1 and CDR2: MDHEN and SYDVKM. Deletions cut 8 bases from V and 5 bases from J, with 9 bases between.

The chain is built from TRBV19 and TRBJ1-6; unclear D gene. Trimming left V 6 bases short and J 9 bases short, with 12 bases between. Germline V gene data show CDR1 as LNHDA and CDR2 as SQIVND (reference sequence). The CDR3 consists of 13 residues. The CDR3 DNA sequence: TGTGCCAGTAGGGAGGGCCTCGGTTCACCCCTCCACTTT. This sequence encodes CASREGLGSPLHF.

The table lists this clone with a count of one. This sequence joins TRBV12-3 or TRBV12-4 and TRBJ1-1; no clear D. The CDR3 consists of 13 residues. The germline V and J ends were trimmed by 2 bases and 1 base, with 5 bases remaining between them. In nucleotides, the CDR3 is TGTGCCAGCAGTTTAATGTGGAACACTGAAGCTTTCTTT. This codes for CASSLMWNTEAFF.

V is TRBV7-9 and J is TRBJ1-1, with D uncertain. Per the germline V gene, CDR1 is SEHNR and CDR2 is FQNEAQ (reference sequence). The CDR3 extends over 13 amino acids. The V end was cut by 1 base, the J end by 3 bases, with 6 bases between. The CDR3 spells CASSLEADTEAFF. The CDR3 DNA is TGTGCCAGCAGCTTAGAGGCGGACACTGAAGCTTTCTTT.

J is TRBJ2-7 and V is TRBV6-2 or TRBV6-3; 9 positions agree with TRBD1. The trim removed 4 bases at V and 5 bases at J, leaving 21 bases unmatched. This CDR3 contains 19 residues. Germline CDR1 reads MNHEY; CDR2 reads SVGEGT. CDR3 in amino acids: CASSFPPGQGWDPFHEQYF. DNA for the CDR3: TGTGCCAGCAGTTTCCCCCCGGGACAGGGATGGGATCCGTTCCACGAGCAGTACTTC.

J is TRBJ2-7 and V is TRBV10-3; 7 nucleotides align to TRBD2. CDR3 size: 15 residues. Germline V gene sequence: CDR1 ENHRY, CDR2 SYGVKD. The J segment lost 0 bases and the V segment lost 0 bases, leaving 2 bases of the junction unmatched. CDR3 sequence: CAISESLAVSYEQYF. For the CDR3, the DNA is TGTGCCATCAGTGAGTCCCTAGCGGTCTCCTACGAGCAGTACTTC.

This clone has only a few counts. The rearrangement joins TRBV6-1 to TRBJ1-6; D unclear. Germline CDR1 reads MNHNS; CDR2 reads SASEGT. V was pared by 2 bases and J by 5 bases, with 10 bases between. The CDR3 is 15 residues long. CDR3 amino acids: CASSEISGDNSPLHF. As DNA, the CDR3 is TGTGCCAGCAGTGAAATAAGCGGGGATAATTCACCCCTCCACTTT.

This rearrangement joins TRBV19 to TRBJ2-7, with a weak D call TRBD1 (6 bases). The CDR3 sequence is 13 residues long. Germline CDR1 LNHDA, CDR2 SQIVND (reference sequence). CDR3 amino acids: CAVRGSLSYEQYF. The CDR3 nucleotides are TGTGCGGTCAGGGGATCCCTATCCTACGAGCAGTACTTC.

The chain joins TRBV4-2 to TRBJ2-7; D is unclear. Germline V gene sequence: CDR1 LGHNA, CDR2 YNFKEQ. V was trimmed by 1 base and J by 0 bases, leaving 7 bases between them. This CDR3 comprises 14 residues. The CDR3 sequence is CASSQVPTSYEQYF. As DNA, the CDR3 is TGTGCCAGCAGCCAAGTACCTACCTCCTACGAGCAGTACTTC.

The rearrangement joins TRBV7-9 to TRBJ1-1, with 9 bases identical to TRBD1. The V and J ends lost 2 bases and 3 bases, in that order; junction bases with no gene match: 16. Per the germline V gene, CDR1 is SEHNR and CDR2 is FQNEAQ (reference sequence). The length of the CDR3 is 19 residues. The CDR3 sequence is CASSLNGWGTGWEDTEAFF. In DNA form, the CDR3 reads TGTGCCAGCAGCTTAAATGGCTGGGGGACAGGGTGGGAGGACACTGAAGCTTTCTTT.

CDR3: CASSPEIGAPKQSEKLFF. The CDR3 bases are TGTGCCAGCAGCCCAGAGATAGGGGCCCCAAAGCAAAGTGAAAAACTGTTTTTT. The V and J genes are TRBV7-8 and TRBJ1-4, with D maybe TRBD1 (5 bases). This CDR3 has 18 residues. V lost 5 bases and J lost 7, with 26 bases in between. From germline, CDR1 is SGHVS and CDR2 FQNEAQ.

This rearrangement joins TRBV7-9 to TRBJ1-3, with D hard to call. Germline CDR1 and CDR2: SEHNR and FQNEAQ (reference sequence). V lost 5 bases, J lost 0 bases, and 11 bases lay in between. The CDR3 has 15 amino acids. The chain's CDR3 is CASSKLQSSGNTIYF. The CDR3 DNA sequence: TGTGCCAGCAGCAAATTACAGAGCTCTGGAAACACCATATATTTT.